The T cell receptor beta chain described here comes from a study of T cell clonotyping in hematopoietic cell transplantation. The method was immunoSEQ multiplex PCR; TCRdb's version includes in-frame clones alone and lacks a portion of them. The sample carries 15,000 or so clones, roughly 80% recorded once. CDR1 LNHDA and CDR2 SQIVND come from the germline V gene (reference sequence). V was pared by 0 bases and J by 7 bases, with 14 bases between. The CDR3 contains 15 residues. Blood collection times were about day -28 and days 30, 100, 180 posttransplant. The receptor's source is a female patient in her thirties or forties who had an allogeneic stem cell transplant from a related donor, so T cells may come from the graft donor. Some clones in this sample may be carry-over from other donors' samples. Sequencing used PBMCs, obtained 100 days after allogeneic stem cell transplant. This chain links TRBV19 with TRBJ2-3, with TRBD1 as a possible D gene (6 bases). CDR3 in DNA: TGTGCCAGTAGTATAGACTCGGCAGGGGCCAATACGCAGTATTTT. Its translation is CASSIDSAGANTQYF.